This TCR beta chain came from a study of shared clonotypes between healthy human individuals. Evenly divided among several immunoSEQ plates was the genomic DNA of each subset. Measured with immunoSEQ multiplex PCR; TCRdb has only the in-frame clones, and not every one. The sample holds over 400,000 clones, approximately 80% seen once. From germline, CDR1 is SGHNT and CDR2 YYREEE (reference sequence). V lost 5 bases to trimming and J lost 1 base, with 12 bases between them. The CDR3 has 14 amino acids. The TCR comes from a woman aged 40 to 50 in good health. Some clones in this sample may be carry-over from other donors' samples. The sample was PBMCs. The genes are TRBV5-4 and TRBJ2-5; the D is unclear. CDR3: CASSSVFSQETQYF. The CDR3, as DNA: TGTGCCAGCAGTTCAGTCTTTTCCCAAGAGACCCAGTACTTC.